The following is a T cell receptor (beta chain) sequence with its context. This clonotype has just one count. Its binding antigen is unknown. Within one base of it there is no much larger clone, and no base qualities were kept. Libraries came from 5' RACE. Sequencing was carried out with an Illumina HiSeq 2500. A second PCR of about 7 to 12 cycles was run with a J-beta primer mix and a sample-barcoded 5' primer. A unique molecular identifier was introduced onto each TCR beta cDNA molecule by a template-switch 5' adaptor carrying 12 random nucleotides. Each sample yielded at least 2.5 million CDR3-containing paired-end reads. All of the RNA was converted into first-strand cDNA using the Mint cDNA synthesis kit, with a TRBC-specific oligonucleotide serving as the primer. Following uracil-DNA glycosylase treatment, a first 18-cycle PCR with universal primers M1SS and BC2_uni_R was performed on all cDNA. The source study handled its data this way. Normalization of each sample was performed by random selection of 1 million high-quality reads, each carrying a distinct molecular identifier. Instead of being binned into consensus sequences, reads with shared molecular identifiers were discarded. MiTCR, set to a Q25 quality threshold and the strictest error-elimination algorithm, was used for CDR3 identification, clonotype clustering and error correction. A nonparametric unseen species model using Euler transformation provided a lower-bound estimate of total TCR beta diversity. TCRdb took the public reads, trimmed them with fastp at Q25, ran MiXCR for clone calling and kept in-frame beta chains. All rows with the same CDR3 protein become a single entry with the most common DNA and genes. TCRdb, rather than the study authors, made the V and J calls. The sample contains 800,000 to 900,000 distinct CDR3 sequences, approximately 67% of them found a single time. The top ten constitute roughly a quarter of the sample.

Systemically healthy Caucasian individuals from Russia, 39 in total and aged roughly 6 to 95 years, were included as donors. Each donor gave ten milliliters of peripheral blood, collected into EDTA-treated Vacutainer tubes. PBMCs were isolated by Ficoll-Paque density-gradient centrifugation, with at least 7 million obtained per sample. Trizol reagent was used to extract total RNA from the PBMCs, yielding at least 6 micrograms per sample. For every donor, flow cytometry on a PBMC aliquot measured the percentage of naive CD45RAhigh/CD27high T cells. Clipping removes 6 bases from V and 1 base from J, with 3 as the unmatched junction base count. Taken from cysteine to phenylalanine, the CDR3 has 13 residues. Only the CDR3 part of the read is kept: 39 bases, read in frame from the first base. Based on the germline V gene, the CDR1 and CDR2 sequences are SQVTM and ANQGSEA. The sample comes from a study of blood T cells in healthy people across ages (dated by TCRdb to about 2015). Some background on the complete study: In model experiments, template switching captured about one uniquely barcoded TCR beta cDNA molecule for every two T cells. Using deep sequencing normalized with unique cDNA molecular identifiers, the study measured how TCR beta repertoire diversity changes with age. Four age groups were formed from the donors: young (average approximately 15 years), middle-aged (just under 40), aged (62) and long-lived (roughly 81). To avoid experimental bias, donors of different ages were distributed randomly across sequencing lanes. The study analyzed two additional independent replicas of 1 million unique cDNA reads from the same blood draw for two donors, one aged 18 to 30 and one aged 80 or older. Here is what the overall study found, with its caveats: As age increased, observed TCR beta diversity per million T cells dropped in a roughly linear way, and a significant reduction was already evident by age 40. Conclusive comparison of naive and antigen-experienced compartments was prevented by the profiling of bulk unsorted PBMCs. Estimates of total diversity from one million sequenced T cells were regarded as lower bounds and underestimates. The long-lived group showed more naive CD4+ T cells, fewer expanded clones and increased TCR diversity than the aged group, suggesting age selection. Observed TCR beta diversity correlated strongly with the percentage of naive T cells measured by flow cytometry. The CMV infection status of donors was not known, potentially confounding age-related changes in expanded clonotypes.

The rearrangement combines TRBV29-1 with TRBJ2-3; 8 of the junction bases match TRBD2. The sequencing sample was made of blood. The receptor comes from a man aged 25 to 40 in good health. Here the CDR3 is given as CSVATSGTDTQYF. The sequenced DNA is TGCAGCGTGGCGACTAGCGGCACAGATACGCAGTATTTT.